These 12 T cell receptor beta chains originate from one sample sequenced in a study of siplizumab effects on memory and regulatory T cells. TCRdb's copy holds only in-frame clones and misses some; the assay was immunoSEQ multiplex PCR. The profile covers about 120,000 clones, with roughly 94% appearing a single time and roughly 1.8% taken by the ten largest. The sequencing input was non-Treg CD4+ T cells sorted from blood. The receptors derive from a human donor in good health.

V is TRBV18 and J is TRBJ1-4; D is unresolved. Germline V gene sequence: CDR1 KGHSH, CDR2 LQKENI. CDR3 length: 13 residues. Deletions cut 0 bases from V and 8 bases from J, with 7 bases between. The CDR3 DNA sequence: TGTGCCAGCTCACCACCTCTGATGGAAAAACTGTTTTTT. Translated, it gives CASSPPLMEKLFF.

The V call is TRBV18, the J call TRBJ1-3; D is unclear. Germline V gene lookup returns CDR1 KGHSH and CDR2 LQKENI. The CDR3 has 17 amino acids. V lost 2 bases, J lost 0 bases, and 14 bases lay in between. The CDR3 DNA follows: TGTGCCAGCTCACCAATACGGGATCCGAACTCTGGAAACACCATATATTTT. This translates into CASSPIRDPNSGNTIYF.

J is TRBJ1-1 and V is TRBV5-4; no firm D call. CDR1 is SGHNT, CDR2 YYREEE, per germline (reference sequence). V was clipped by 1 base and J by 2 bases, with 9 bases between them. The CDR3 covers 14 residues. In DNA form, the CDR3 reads TGTGCCAGCAGCTTGACCGGCACAAACACTGAAGCTTTCTTT. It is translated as CASSLTGTNTEAFF.

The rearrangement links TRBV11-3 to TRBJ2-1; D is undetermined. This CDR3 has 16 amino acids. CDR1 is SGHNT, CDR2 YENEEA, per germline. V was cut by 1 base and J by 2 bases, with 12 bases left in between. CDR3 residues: CASSLGSKGTYNEQFF. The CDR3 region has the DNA TGTGCCAGCAGCTTAGGGTCGAAGGGAACCTACAATGAGCAGTTCTTC.

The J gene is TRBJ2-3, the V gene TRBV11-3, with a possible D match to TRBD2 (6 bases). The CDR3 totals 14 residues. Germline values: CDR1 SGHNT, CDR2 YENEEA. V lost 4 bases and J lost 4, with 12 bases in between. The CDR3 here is CASSSGDGADTQYF. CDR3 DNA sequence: TGTGCCAGCAGCTCGGGAGATGGGGCAGATACGCAGTATTTT.

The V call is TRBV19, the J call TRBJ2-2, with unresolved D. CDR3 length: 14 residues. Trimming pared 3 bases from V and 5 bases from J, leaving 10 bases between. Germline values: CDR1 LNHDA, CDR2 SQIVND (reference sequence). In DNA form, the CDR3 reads TGTGCCAGTAGTATTGAAAGACGGACCGGGGAGCTGTTTTTT. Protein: CASSIERRTGELFF. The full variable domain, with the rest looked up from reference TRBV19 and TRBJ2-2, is DGGITQSPKYLFRKEGQNVTLSCEQNLNHDAMYWYRQDPGQGLRLIYYSQIVNDFQKGDIAEGYSVSREKKESFPLTVTSAQKNPTAFYLCASSIERRTGELFFGEGSRLTVL.

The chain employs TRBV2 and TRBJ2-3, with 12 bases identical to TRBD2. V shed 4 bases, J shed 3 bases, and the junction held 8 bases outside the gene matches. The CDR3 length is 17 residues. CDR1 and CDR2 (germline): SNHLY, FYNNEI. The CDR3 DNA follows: TGTGCCAGCAGTGCTCTAGCGGGAGGGCCTTTAACAGATACGCAGTATTTT. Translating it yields CASSALAGGPLTDTQYF.

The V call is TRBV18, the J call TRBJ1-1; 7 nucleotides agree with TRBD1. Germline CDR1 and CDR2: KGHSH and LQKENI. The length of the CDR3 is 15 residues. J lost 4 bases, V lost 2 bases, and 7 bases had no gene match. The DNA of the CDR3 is TGTGCCAGCTCACCATCGGCTCAGGGGGGCACTGAAGCTTTCTTT. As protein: CASSPSAQGGTEAFF.

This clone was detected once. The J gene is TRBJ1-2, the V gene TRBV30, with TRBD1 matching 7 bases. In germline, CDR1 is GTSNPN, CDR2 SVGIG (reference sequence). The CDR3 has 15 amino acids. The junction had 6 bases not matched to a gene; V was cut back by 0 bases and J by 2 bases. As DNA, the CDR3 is TGTGCCTGGAGTGTAAACAGGGGCGGAAACTATGGCTACACCTTC. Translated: CAWSVNRGGNYGYTF.

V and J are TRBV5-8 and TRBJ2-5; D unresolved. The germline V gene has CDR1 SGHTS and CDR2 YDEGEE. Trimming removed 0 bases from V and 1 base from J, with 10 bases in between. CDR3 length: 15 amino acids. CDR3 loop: CASSLETKSQETQYF. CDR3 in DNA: TGTGCCAGCAGCTTGGAGACCAAGTCCCAAGAGACCCAGTACTTC.

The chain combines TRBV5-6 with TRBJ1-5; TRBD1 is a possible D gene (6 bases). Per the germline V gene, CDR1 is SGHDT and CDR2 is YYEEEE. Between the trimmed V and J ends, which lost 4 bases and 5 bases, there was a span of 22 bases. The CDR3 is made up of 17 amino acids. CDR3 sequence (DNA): TGTGCCAGCAGCATAACACTACGGGACAAAGAACATCAGCCCCAGCATTTT. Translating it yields CASSITLRDKEHQPQHF.

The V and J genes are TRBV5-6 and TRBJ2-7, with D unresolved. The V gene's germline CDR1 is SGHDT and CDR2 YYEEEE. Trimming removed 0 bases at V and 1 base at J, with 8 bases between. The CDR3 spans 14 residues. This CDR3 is CASSLGRPSYEQYF. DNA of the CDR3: TGTGCCAGCAGCTTGGGCCGGCCGTCCTACGAGCAGTACTTC.